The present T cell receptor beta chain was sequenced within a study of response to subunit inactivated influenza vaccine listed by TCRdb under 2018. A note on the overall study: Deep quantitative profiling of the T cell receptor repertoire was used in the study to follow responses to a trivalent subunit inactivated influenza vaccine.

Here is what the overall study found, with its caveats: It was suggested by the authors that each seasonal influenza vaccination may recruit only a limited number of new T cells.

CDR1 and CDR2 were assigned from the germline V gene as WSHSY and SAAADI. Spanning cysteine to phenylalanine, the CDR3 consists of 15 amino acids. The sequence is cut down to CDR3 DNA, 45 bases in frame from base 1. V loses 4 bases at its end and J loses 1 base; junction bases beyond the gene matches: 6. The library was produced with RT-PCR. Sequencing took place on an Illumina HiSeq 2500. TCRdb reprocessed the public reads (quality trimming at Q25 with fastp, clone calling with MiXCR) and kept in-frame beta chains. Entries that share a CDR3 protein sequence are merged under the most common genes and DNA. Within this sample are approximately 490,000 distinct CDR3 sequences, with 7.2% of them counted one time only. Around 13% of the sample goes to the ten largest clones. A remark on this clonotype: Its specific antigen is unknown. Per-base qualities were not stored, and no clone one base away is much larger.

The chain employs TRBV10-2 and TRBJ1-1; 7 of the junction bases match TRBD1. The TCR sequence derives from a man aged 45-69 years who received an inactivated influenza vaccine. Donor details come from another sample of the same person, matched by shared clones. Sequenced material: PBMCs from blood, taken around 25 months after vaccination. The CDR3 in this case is CASSGAGGGNTEAFF. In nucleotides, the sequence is TGCGCCAGCAGTGGAGCAGGGGGGGGGAACACTGAAGCTTTCTTT.